These T cell receptor beta chains were read from a single sample in a study of shared clonotypes between healthy human individuals. Libraries were prepared by immunoSEQ multiplex PCR; TCRdb keeps only in-frame clonotypes and omits some of them. The sample lists 2 million to 2.5 million clones, around 95% seen once, with more than 0.1% in the top ten. Material: naive CD4+ T cells sorted from blood. Receptors originate from a man in his late teens or twenties in good health. Both conserved end residues are part of each CDR3. A D gene is named only where the DNA matches it firmly.

. | TRBJ1-3 | TRBV30 | CAWSPSSRSFGSTIYF
. | TRBJ1-6 | TRBV5-1 | CASTYAGYGSPLHF
TRBD1 | TRBJ1-5 | TRBV7-2 | CASSRTGPNQPQHF
. | TRBJ1-2 | TRBV5-1 | CASSLVLTSDGYTF
. | TRBJ1-2 | TRBV6-5 | CASRGEHRANYGYTF
. | TRBJ2-3 | TRBV20-1 | CSARTGDTQYF
TRBD2 | TRBJ2-7 | TRBV11-2 | CASSLDSGSSYEQYF
. | TRBJ1-1 | TRBV2 | CASPKAPNTEAFF
. | TRBJ2-7 | TRBV10-3 | CAISAGYEQYF
TRBD2 | TRBJ2-5 | TRBV19 | CASSGTSAWETQYF
TRBD1 | TRBJ1-6 | TRBV5-8 | CASSWPGQGNSPLHF
TRBD2 | TRBJ2-1 | TRBV5-6 | CASRTSGVGEQFF
. | TRBJ2-7 | TRBV27 | CASSLSGYEQYF
. | TRBJ1-3 | TRBV7-2 | CASTITSPGNTIYF
TRBD1 | TRBJ2-3 | TRBV19 | CASSQQGASTDTQYF
. | TRBJ1-3 | TRBV28 | CASGQYSGNTIYF
. | TRBJ2-7 | TRBV30 | CAGSLVFSYEQYF
. | TRBJ2-7 | TRBV15 | CATSRDLGTLPYEQYF
TRBD1 | TRBJ1-5 | TRBV19 | CASSPGQGRSNQPQHF
TRBD2 | TRBJ2-7 | TRBV10-3 | CAIASSGEVSTYEQYF
. | TRBJ2-1 | TRBV20-1 | CSASSNEQFF
. | TRBJ1-3 | TRBV5-1 | CASSLVGSAAASGNTIYF
. | TRBJ2-3 | TRBV19 | CASGWTARTTDTQYF
TRBD2 | TRBJ2-1 | TRBV6-5 | CASSYGSSGVRNEQFF
TRBD1 | TRBJ1-5 | TRBV2 | CASSAGQNPSNQPQHF
. | TRBJ2-3 | TRBV13 | CASSQDRRSTDTQYF
. | TRBJ2-7 | TRBV19 | CASRLQTASYEQYF
TRBD1 | TRBJ1-5 | TRBV6-5 | CASSRGQFNQPQHF
. | TRBJ2-3 | TRBV11-2 | CASSWRGLATDTQYF
. | TRBJ2-3 | TRBV5-1 | CASSFFGPSITDTQYF
. | TRBJ1-3 | TRBV28 | CASSQGYENTIYF